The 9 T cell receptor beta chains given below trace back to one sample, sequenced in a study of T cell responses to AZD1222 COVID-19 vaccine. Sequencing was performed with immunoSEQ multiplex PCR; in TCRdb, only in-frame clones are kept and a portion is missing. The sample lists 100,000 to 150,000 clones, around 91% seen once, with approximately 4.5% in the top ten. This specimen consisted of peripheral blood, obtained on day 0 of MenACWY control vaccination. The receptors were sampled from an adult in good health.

The chain's CDR3 is CASSFDPPDTQYF. For the CDR3, the DNA is TGTGCCAGCAGCTTCGACCCCCCGGATACGCAGTATTTT. This chain joins TRBV7-2 and TRBJ2-3; D is ambiguous. The CDR3 covers 13 residues. Per germline, CDR1 SGHTA and CDR2 FQGNSA. V was pared by 3 bases and J by 6 bases, with 10 bases between.

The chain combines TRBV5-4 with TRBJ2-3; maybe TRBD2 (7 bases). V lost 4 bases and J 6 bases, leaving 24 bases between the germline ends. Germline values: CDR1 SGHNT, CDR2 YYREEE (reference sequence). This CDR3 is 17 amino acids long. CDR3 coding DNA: TGTGCCAGCAGCCCAAGAAGGGGGGGCCTCGGCCTGGATACGCAGTATTTT. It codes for CASSPRRGGLGLDTQYF.

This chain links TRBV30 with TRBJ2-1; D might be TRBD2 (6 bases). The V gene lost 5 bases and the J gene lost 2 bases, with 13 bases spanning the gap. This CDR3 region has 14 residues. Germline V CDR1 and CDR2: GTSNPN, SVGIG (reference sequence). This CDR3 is CAWSSSDPYNEQFF. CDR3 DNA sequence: TGTGCCTGGTCCTCTAGCGACCCCTACAATGAGCAGTTCTTC.

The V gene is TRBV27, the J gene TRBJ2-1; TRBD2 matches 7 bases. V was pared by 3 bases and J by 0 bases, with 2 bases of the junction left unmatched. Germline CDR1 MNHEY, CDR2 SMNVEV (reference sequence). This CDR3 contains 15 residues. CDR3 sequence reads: CASSLASGSYNEQFF. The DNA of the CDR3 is TGTGCCAGCAGTTTGGCTAGCGGCTCCTACAATGAGCAGTTCTTC.

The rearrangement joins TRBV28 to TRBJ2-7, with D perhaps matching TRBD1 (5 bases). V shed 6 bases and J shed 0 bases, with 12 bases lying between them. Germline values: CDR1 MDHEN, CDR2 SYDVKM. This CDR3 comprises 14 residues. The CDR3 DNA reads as TGTGCCAGCAGAACAGGAGCCCTCTCCTACGAGCAGTACTTC. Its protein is CASRTGALSYEQYF.

CDR3 in DNA: TGCAGCTCCCGAACTGGGACAGAAACTAACTATGGCTACACCTTC. It specifies CSSRTGTETNYGYTF. The chain couples TRBV29-1 to TRBJ1-2; 7 bases are shared with TRBD1. Germline V lookup: CDR1 SQVTM, CDR2 ANQGSEA. The CDR3 contains 15 residues. V lost 8 bases to trimming and J lost 0 bases; unmatched junction nucleotides: 12.

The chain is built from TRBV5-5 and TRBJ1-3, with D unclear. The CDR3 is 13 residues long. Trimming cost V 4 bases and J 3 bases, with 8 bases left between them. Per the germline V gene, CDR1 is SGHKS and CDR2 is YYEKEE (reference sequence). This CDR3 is CASSRTNGNTIYF. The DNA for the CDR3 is TGTGCCAGCAGCCGGACCAATGGAAACACCATATATTTT.

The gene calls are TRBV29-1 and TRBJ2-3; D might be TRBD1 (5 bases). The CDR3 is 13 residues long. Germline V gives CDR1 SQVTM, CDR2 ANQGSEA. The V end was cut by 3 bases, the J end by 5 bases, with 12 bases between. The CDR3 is CSVDAGYEDTQYF. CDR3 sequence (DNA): TGCAGCGTTGATGCAGGGTATGAAGATACGCAGTATTTT.

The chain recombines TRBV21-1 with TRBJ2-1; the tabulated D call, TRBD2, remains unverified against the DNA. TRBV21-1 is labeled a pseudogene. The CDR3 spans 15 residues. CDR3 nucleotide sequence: TGTGCCAGCAGCAAAGGGGAGAGGCAACACGATGAGCAGTTCTTC. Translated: CASSKGERQHDEQFF.